Below are 9 T cell receptor beta chains sequenced from a single sample in a study of T cells in Graves' hyperthyroidism and ophthalmopathy. Researchers took RNA transcripts and amplified the TCR beta CDR3 regions from them. The TCR CDR3 first-round RT-PCR relied on the HTBI primer set. TCRdb re-derived calls from the multiplex PCR reads in MiXCR, one entry per CDR3 protein. The repertoire holds under 450,000 distinct CDR3 sequences, with approximately 17% as singletons. Material for sequencing was blood. The receptors were sampled from a woman in her twenties or thirties with Graves' hyperthyroidism that later progressed to Graves' ophthalmopathy.

This clonotype has a count of ten or more. This chain links TRBV10-3 with TRBJ2-7, with TRBD1 as a possible D gene (7 bases). The V end was cut by 3 bases, the J end by 0 bases, with 15 bases between. CDR1 is ENHRY, CDR2 SYGVKD, per germline. The length of the CDR3 is 16 residues. The CDR3 loop is CAISDTRQGLSYEQYF. The CDR3 DNA sequence: TGTGCCATCAGTGACACTAGACAGGGACTCTCCTACGAGCAGTACTTC.

This clonotype showed up just a few times. V and J are TRBV19 and TRBJ1-5; D is possibly TRBD1 (6 bases). Germline values: CDR1 LNHDA, CDR2 SQIVND (reference sequence). The V gene lost 3 bases and the J gene lost 4 bases, with 13 bases spanning the gap. CDR3 length equals 15 residues. Here the CDR3 DNA reads TGTGCCAGTAGTATCCCGGGGGCAAGAAATCAGCCCCAGCATTTT. Protein sequence: CASSIPGARNQPQHF.

This clonotype was seen a handful of times. CDR3 sequence reads: CASAQVGGVQFF. The CDR3 DNA reads as TGCGCCAGCGCTCAGGTAGGGGGCGTGCAGTTCTTC. This chain connects TRBV5-1 to TRBJ2-1; TRBD1 agrees at 7 bases. This CDR3 contains 12 residues. Germline V gene data show CDR1 as SGHRS and CDR2 as YFSETQ. The J segment lost 12 bases and the V segment lost 7 bases, leaving 10 bases of the junction unmatched.

This clonotype has ten or more counts. V is TRBV28 and J is TRBJ2-7, with a possible D match to TRBD1 (6 bases). The CDR3 length is 17 residues. CDR1 is MDHEN, CDR2 SYDVKM, per germline. V lost 2 bases, J lost 6 bases, and 23 bases lay in between. The chain's CDR3 is CASSLQQGSPTLVEQYF. CDR3 DNA: TGTGCCAGCAGTTTACAACAGGGATCTCCTACCTTAGTCGAGCAGTACTTC.

This clonotype was counted ten times or more. The chain employs TRBV18 and TRBJ2-7; 9 bases are a match to TRBD1. This CDR3 is 14 amino acids long. V shed 6 bases and J 4 bases; nucleotides not matched to a gene: 7. Looked up from germline, CDR1 is KGHSH and CDR2 is LQKENI. The CDR3 nucleotides read TGTGCCAGCTCGTTGGGACAGGGAATATACGAGCAGTACTTC. Protein product: CASSLGQGIYEQYF. The full variable domain, rest sourced from reference TRBV18 and TRBJ2-7, is NAGVMQNPRHLVRRRGQEARLRCSPMKGHSHVYWYRQLPEEGLKFMVYLQKENIIDESGMPKERFSAEFPKEGPSILRIQQVVRGDSAAYFCASSLGQGIYEQYFGPGTRLTVT.

This clonotype was detected many times. This sequence joins TRBV18 and TRBJ2-3, with unresolved D. In germline, CDR1 is KGHSH, CDR2 LQKENI. V was cut by 3 bases and J by 3 bases, with 10 bases left in between. The CDR3 runs to 14 residues. In DNA form, the CDR3 reads TGTGCCAGCTCACCGACAAGGGAAACAGATACGCAGTATTTT. Its translation: CASSPTRETDTQYF. The full variable domain, its missing parts supplied by reference TRBV18 and TRBJ2-3, is NAGVMQNPRHLVRRRGQEARLRCSPMKGHSHVYWYRQLPEEGLKFMVYLQKENIIDESGMPKERFSAEFPKEGPSILRIQQVVRGDSAAYFCASSPTRETDTQYFGPGTRLTVL.

This clonotype was found many times. The chain employs TRBV5-1 and TRBJ1-1; TRBD1 might be the D (6 bases). Between the trimmed V and J ends, which lost 5 bases and 3 bases, there was a span of 14 bases. Germline CDR1 reads SGHRS; CDR2 reads YFSETQ. This CDR3 is 14 amino acids long. CDR3 sequence: CASRLTGPDTEAFF. CDR3 nucleotide sequence: TGCGCCAGCAGATTGACAGGTCCCGACACTGAAGCTTTCTTT.

At least ten counts were recorded for this clonotype. The rearrangement uses TRBV6-1 and TRBJ1-2, with no clear D. Trimming removed 6 bases from V and 8 bases from J, with 13 bases in between. The CDR3 length is 12 residues. Per the germline V gene, CDR1 is MNHNS and CDR2 is SASEGT. The CDR3 here is CASSGLNRGYTF. Written as DNA, the CDR3 is TGTGCCAGCAGCGGACTAAACCGGGGCTACACCTTC.

This clonotype has more than one count but fewer than ten. J is TRBJ1-6 and V is TRBV4-1; D gene ambiguous. The germline CDR1 and CDR2 sequences are MGHRA and YSYEKL. The CDR3 runs to 15 residues. V was shortened by 0 bases and J by 7 bases, with 10 bases between the two germline ends. CDR3 DNA: TGCGCCAGCAGCCAAGAAGGAACGCTAAATTCACCCCTCCACTTT. It yields the protein CASSQEGTLNSPLHF.